The rows below give T cell receptor beta chains drawn from one sample of a study of T cell responses to AZD1222 COVID-19 vaccine. Profiling relied on immunoSEQ multiplex PCR, and the TCRdb table lists in-frame clones only, not all of them. The table lists just under 35,000 clones, 70% to 90% of them singletons, with around 6.5% in the top ten. This specimen consisted of peripheral blood, obtained on day 0 of AZD1222 vaccination. These receptor sequences come from an adult in good health. Both conserved end residues are part of each CDR3. D genes are given only for firm matches. Clone sizes are given selectively: once, few, many, or a class where the clone is expanded.

v_call	clone_size	d_call	j_call	cdr3_aa	cdr3_nt
TRBV27	-	-	TRBJ2-7	CASSAYDSVYEQYF	TGTGCCAGCAGTGCGTACGACAGTGTCTACGAGCAGTACTTC
TRBV6-5	-	TRBD1	TRBJ2-5	CASSYQGQGETQYF	TGTGCCAGCAGTTACCAGGGACAGGGGGAGACCCAGTACTTC
TRBV11-2	-	TRBD2	TRBJ2-7	CASSSREQDPLYEQYF	TGTGCCAGCAGCTCGCGGGAGCAGGACCCCTTATACGAGCAGTACTTC
TRBV9	-	-	TRBJ2-2	CASSRRGDAGELFF	TGTGCCAGCAGTAGGAGGGGGGACGCCGGGGAGCTGTTTTTT
TRBV6-5	-	TRBD2	TRBJ2-7	CASSGGAGPWEQYF	TGTGCCAGCAGCGGGGGGGCAGGGCCTTGGGAGCAGTACTTC
TRBV2	-	-	TRBJ1-5	CASSDGRNQPQHF	TGTGCCAGCAGTGATGGCCGGAATCAGCCCCAGCATTTT
TRBV18	-	-	TRBJ1-3	CASSPTDSLNTIYF	TGTGCCAGCTCACCAACGGATAGTCTAAACACCATATATTTT
TRBV12-3/TRBV12-4	once	-	TRBJ1-1	CASSFGAGGEAFF	TGTGCCAGCAGTTTTGGGGCGGGAGGTGAAGCTTTCTTT
TRBV27	-	TRBD1	TRBJ1-3	CASSLSIGTAGNTIYF	TGTGCCAGCAGTTTATCGATTGGGACAGCTGGAAACACCATATATTTT
TRBV11-2	-	-	TRBJ2-7	CASSLEAQSYEQYF	TGTGCCAGCAGCTTAGAAGCGCAGAGCTACGAGCAGTACTTC
TRBV4-2	-	TRBD2	TRBJ2-2	CASSQTSGRVNGELFF	TGTGCCAGCAGCCAAACTAGCGGGAGGGTTAATGGGGAGCTGTTTTTT
TRBV18	-	-	TRBJ2-3	CASSRAATSTDTQYF	TGTGCCAGCTCACGGGCAGCAACTAGCACAGATACGCAGTATTTT
TRBV28	few	-	TRBJ1-4	CASSLGGGATNEKLFF	TGTGCCAGCAGTTTGGGGGGCGGGGCAACTAATGAAAAACTGTTTTTT
TRBV7-2	-	-	TRBJ1-5	CASSSGLNQPQHF	TGTGCCAGCAGCTCAGGGCTAAATCAGCCCCAGCATTTT
TRBV27	-	-	TRBJ2-3	CASREAGRLLTDTQYF	TGTGCCAGCAGAGAGGCAGGGAGATTACTCACAGATACGCAGTATTTT
TRBV6-5	-	-	TRBJ1-4	CASTYSHGQGGKLFF	TGTGCCAGCACTTATTCCCATGGCCAGGGAGGGAAACTGTTTTTT
TRBV6-1	-	-	TRBJ1-6	CASSEGGGFSYNSPLHF	TGTGCCAGCAGTGAAGGGGGCGGATTCTCCTATAATTCACCCCTCCACTTT
TRBV28	-	-	TRBJ2-2	CASSLKPYTGELFF	TGTGCCAGCAGTTTAAAACCCTACACCGGGGAGCTGTTTTTT
TRBV19	-	TRBD1	TRBJ1-1	CASSIGWGTGANTEAFF	TGTGCCAGTAGTATCGGGTGGGGGACAGGGGCGAACACTGAAGCTTTCTTT
TRBV28	-	-	TRBJ1-6	CATQQGSSPLHF	TGTGCCACCCAGCAGGGAAGCTCACCCCTCCACTTT
TRBV28	once	TRBD1	TRBJ1-5	CASSVRTGGTQPQHF	TGTGCCAGCAGTGTACGCACAGGGGGCACTCAGCCCCAGCATTTT
TRBV9	-	-	TRBJ2-7	CASSELAHGSYEQYF	TGTGCCAGCAGCGAGTTGGCCCACGGCTCCTACGAGCAGTACTTC
TRBV2	-	-	TRBJ1-3	CASSEGGNTIYF	TGTGCCAGCAGTGAAGGTGGAAACACCATATATTTT
TRBV3-1/TRBV3-2	-	TRBD2	TRBJ2-3	CASSQDRTRDTQYF	TGTGCCAGCAGCCAAGATCGGACTAGAGATACGCAGTATTTT
TRBV2	once	TRBD2	TRBJ2-7	CASSPLAGGTYEQYF	TGTGCCAGCAGTCCGCTAGCGGGAGGTACCTACGAGCAGTACTTC
TRBV4-3	few	-	TRBJ1-3	CASSQDAGSSSGNTIYF	TGCGCCAGCAGCCAGGACGCGGGGTCCAGCTCTGGAAACACCATATATTTT
TRBV25-1	-	TRBD1	TRBJ1-1	CASSEWEGQGNTEAFF	TGTGCCAGCAGTGAATGGGAAGGACAGGGTAACACTGAAGCTTTCTTT
TRBV9	-	TRBD1	TRBJ1-2	CASSVAPQGHYGYTF	TGTGCCAGCAGCGTAGCTCCACAGGGGCACTATGGCTACACCTTC
TRBV28	-	-	TRBJ2-2	CASSTPASGGAGELFF	TGTGCCAGCAGTACCCCGGCGAGTGGGGGCGCCGGGGAGCTGTTTTTT
TRBV2	-	-	TRBJ1-6	CASSENKNSPLHF	TGTGCCAGCAGTGAGAATAAAAATTCACCCCTCCACTTT
TRBV5-4	-	TRBD1	TRBJ1-4	CASSFRGQSSEKLFF	TGTGCCAGCAGCTTCCGGGGACAGAGTTCTGAAAAACTGTTTTTT
TRBV7-6	once	-	TRBJ1-1	CASSVLQGRANTEAFF	TGTGCCAGCAGCGTCTTACAGGGAAGGGCGAACACTGAAGCTTTCTTT
TRBV4-1	-	TRBD1	TRBJ1-2	CASSQAGTGGAGGYTF	TGCGCCAGCAGCCAAGCCGGGACAGGGGGCGCGGGGGGCTACACCTTC
TRBV4-1	-	-	TRBJ1-3	CASSQEARSSGNTIYF	TGCGCCAGCAGCCAAGAAGCAAGGAGCTCTGGAAACACCATATATTTT
TRBV18	-	TRBD1	TRBJ2-3	CASSPTGTGSYTQYF	TGTGCCAGCTCACCTACCGGGACAGGGAGTTACACGCAGTATTTT
TRBV14	-	-	TRBJ2-3	CASSLAGGADTQYF	TGTGCCAGCAGCCTCGCAGGGGGGGCAGATACGCAGTATTTT
TRBV29-1	-	-	TRBJ2-1	CSVVLRGSALNEQFF	TGCAGCGTTGTTTTACGGGGTAGTGCCCTCAATGAGCAGTTCTTC
TRBV5-1	-	-	TRBJ1-1	CASSGVDSHLTEAFF	TGCGCCAGCAGCGGGGTGGACAGTCATTTGACTGAAGCTTTCTTT
TRBV10-3	-	TRBD2	TRBJ2-7	CAISESGSGSIPSYEQYF	TGTGCCATCAGTGAGTCTGGTAGCGGGAGCATTCCCTCCTACGAGCAGTACTTC
TRBV6-5	-	-	TRBJ1-4	CASSQGPATNEKLFF	TGTGCCAGCAGTCAGGGCCCTGCAACTAATGAAAAACTGTTTTTT
TRBV2	-	-	TRBJ2-7	CASRVGVSEQYF	TGTGCCAGCAGGGTAGGGGTCTCCGAGCAGTACTTC
TRBV2	-	TRBD1	TRBJ2-4	CASSDGDSVYF	TGTGCCAGCAGTGATGGGGACAGTGTCTACTTC
TRBV5-6	once	TRBD2	TRBJ2-7	CASSYGLAGESSYEQYF	TGTGCCAGCAGCTACGGACTAGCGGGAGAGAGCTCCTACGAGCAGTACTTC
TRBV11-2	-	-	TRBJ2-2	CASSFLGTANTGELFF	TGTGCCAGCAGCTTTCTAGGGACGGCAAACACCGGGGAGCTGTTTTTT
TRBV27	-	-	TRBJ2-7	CASRGWRQVSYEQYF	TGTGCCAGCCGGGGGTGGAGGCAGGTTTCCTACGAGCAGTACTTC
TRBV7-3	once	TRBD2	TRBJ2-1	CASSLAGVGDEQFF	TGTGCCAGCAGCTTAGCGGGAGTTGGGGATGAGCAGTTCTTC
TRBV9	few	-	TRBJ1-3	CASSVADSGNTIYF	TGTGCCAGCAGCGTAGCGGACAGTGGAAACACCATATATTTT
TRBV15	-	TRBD2	TRBJ2-7	CATSRDREGVRSYEQYF	TGTGCCACCAGCAGAGATCGGGAGGGAGTCCGTTCCTACGAGCAGTACTTC
TRBV5-1	once	-	TRBJ2-1	CASSRGPSSYNEQFF	TGCGCCAGCAGCCGGGGGCCGAGCTCCTACAATGAGCAGTTCTTC
TRBV20-1	-	-	TRBJ1-1	CSASSGGKAEAFF	TGCAGTGCTAGTAGCGGGGGTAAGGCTGAAGCTTTCTTT
TRBV6-1	once	-	TRBJ2-7	CASSEALPGTLTYEQYF	TGTGCCAGCAGTGAAGCCCTCCCCGGGACTCTCACCTACGAGCAGTACTTC
TRBV6-1	-	TRBD2	TRBJ2-5	CASSEREAAETQYF	TGTGCCAGCAGTGAGCGGGAGGCAGCAGAGACCCAGTACTTC
TRBV6-5	-	TRBD1	TRBJ1-2	CASRPTGGNYGYTF	TGTGCCAGCAGGCCGACAGGGGGAAACTATGGCTACACCTTC
TRBV28	-	-	TRBJ1-1	CASSRGVDTEAFF	TGTGCCAGCAGCCGAGGGGTCGACACTGAAGCTTTCTTT
TRBV18	-	TRBD2	TRBJ2-5	CASSQNSGRGETQYF	TGTGCCAGCTCACAGAATAGCGGGCGAGGAGAGACCCAGTACTTC